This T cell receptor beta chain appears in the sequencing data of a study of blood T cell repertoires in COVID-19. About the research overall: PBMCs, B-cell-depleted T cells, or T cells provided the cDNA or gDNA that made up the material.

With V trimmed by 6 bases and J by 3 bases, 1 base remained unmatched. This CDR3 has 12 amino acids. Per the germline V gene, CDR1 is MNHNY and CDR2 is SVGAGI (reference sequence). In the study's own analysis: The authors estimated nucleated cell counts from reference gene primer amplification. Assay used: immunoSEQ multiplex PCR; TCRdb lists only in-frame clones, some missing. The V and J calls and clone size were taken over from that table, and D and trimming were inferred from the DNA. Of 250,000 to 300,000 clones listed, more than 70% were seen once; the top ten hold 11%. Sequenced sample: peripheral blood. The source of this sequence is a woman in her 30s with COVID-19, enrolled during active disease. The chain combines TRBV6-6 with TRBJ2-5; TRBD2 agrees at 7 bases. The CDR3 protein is CASRGGEETQYF. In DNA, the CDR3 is TGTGCCAGCAGGGGAGGGGAAGAGACCCAGTACTTC.